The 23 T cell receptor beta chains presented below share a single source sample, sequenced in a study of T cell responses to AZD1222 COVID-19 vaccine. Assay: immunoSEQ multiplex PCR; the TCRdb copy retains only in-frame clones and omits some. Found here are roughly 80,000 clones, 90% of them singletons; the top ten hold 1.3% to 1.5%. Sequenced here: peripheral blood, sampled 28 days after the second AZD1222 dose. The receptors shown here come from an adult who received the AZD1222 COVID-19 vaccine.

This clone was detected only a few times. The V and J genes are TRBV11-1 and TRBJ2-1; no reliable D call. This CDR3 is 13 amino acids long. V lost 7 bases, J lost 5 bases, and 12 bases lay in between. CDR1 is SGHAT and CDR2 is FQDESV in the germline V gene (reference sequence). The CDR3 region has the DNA TGTGCCAGCACCCCCCTGCGAGACAATGAGCAGTTCTTC. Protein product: CASTPLRDNEQFF.

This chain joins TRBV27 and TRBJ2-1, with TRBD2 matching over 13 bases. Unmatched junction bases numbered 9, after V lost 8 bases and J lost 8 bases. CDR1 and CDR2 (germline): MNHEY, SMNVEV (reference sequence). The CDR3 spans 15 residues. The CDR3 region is CASGRGTSGVYEQFF. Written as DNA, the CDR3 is TGTGCCAGCGGGCGTGGGACTAGCGGGGTGTATGAGCAGTTCTTC.

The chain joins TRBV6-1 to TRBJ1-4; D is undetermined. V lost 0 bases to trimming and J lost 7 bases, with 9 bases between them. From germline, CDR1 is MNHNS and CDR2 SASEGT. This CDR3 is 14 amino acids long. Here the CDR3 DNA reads TGTGCCAGCAGTGAAGCGGGAGGGTCTGAAAAACTGTTTTTT. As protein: CASSEAGGSEKLFF.

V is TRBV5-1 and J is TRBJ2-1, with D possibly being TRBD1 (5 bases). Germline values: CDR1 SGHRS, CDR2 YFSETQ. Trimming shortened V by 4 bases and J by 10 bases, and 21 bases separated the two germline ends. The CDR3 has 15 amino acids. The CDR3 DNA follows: TGCGCCAGCAGCCTCGGACCAGAGCCCAACAGGGAGCAGTTCTTC. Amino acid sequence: CASSLGPEPNREQFF.

CDR3 protein: CASSSRDSVQETQYF. Here the CDR3 DNA reads TGTGCCAGCAGCTCGAGGGACAGCGTTCAAGAGACCCAGTACTTC. V gene TRBV9 combines with J gene TRBJ2-5; 7 bases align to TRBD1. CDR1 is SGDLS and CDR2 is YYNGEE in the germline V gene. The CDR3 runs to 15 residues. The trim removed 4 bases at V and 2 bases at J, leaving 8 bases unmatched.

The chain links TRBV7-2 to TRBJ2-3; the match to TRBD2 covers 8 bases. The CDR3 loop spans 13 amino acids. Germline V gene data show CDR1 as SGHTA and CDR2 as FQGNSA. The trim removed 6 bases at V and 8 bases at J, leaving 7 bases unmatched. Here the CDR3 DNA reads TGTGCCAGCAGACCCTTAAGCGGGGGTACGCAGTATTTT. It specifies CASRPLSGGTQYF.

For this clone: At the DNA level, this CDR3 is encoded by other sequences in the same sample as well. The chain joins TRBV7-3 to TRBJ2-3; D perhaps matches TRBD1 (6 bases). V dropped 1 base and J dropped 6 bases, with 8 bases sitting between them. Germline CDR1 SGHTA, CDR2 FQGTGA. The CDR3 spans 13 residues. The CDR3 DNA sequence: TGTGCCAGCAGCTTAAGAAGGGGGGATACGCAGTATTTT. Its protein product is CASSLRRGDTQYF.

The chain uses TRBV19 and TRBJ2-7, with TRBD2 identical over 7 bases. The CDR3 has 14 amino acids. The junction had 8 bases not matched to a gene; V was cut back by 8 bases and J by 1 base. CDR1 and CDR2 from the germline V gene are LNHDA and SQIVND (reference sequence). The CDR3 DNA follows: TGTGCCAGTTCCCCGCTACTAGCGTCCTACGAGCAGTACTTC. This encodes CASSPLLASYEQYF.

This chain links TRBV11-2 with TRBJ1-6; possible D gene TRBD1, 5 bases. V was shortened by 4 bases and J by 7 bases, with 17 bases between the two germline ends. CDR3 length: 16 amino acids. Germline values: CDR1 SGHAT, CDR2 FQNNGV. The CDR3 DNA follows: TGTGCCAGCAGCTCCCTGCGGGTGGGGCGCAATTCACCCCTCCACTTT. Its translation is CASSSLRVGRNSPLHF. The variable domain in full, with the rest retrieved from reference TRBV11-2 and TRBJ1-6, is EAGVAQSPRYKIIEKRQSVAFWCNPISGHATLYWYQQILGQGPKLLIQFQNNGVVDDSQLPKDRFSAERLKGVDSTLKIQPAKLEDSAVYLCASSSLRVGRNSPLHFGNGTRLTVT.

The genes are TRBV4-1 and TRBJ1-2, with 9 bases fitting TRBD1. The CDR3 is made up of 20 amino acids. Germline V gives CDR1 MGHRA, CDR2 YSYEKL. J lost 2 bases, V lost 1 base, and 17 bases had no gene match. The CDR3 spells CASSQGMLRDREAQNYGYTF. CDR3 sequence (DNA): TGCGCCAGCAGCCAAGGAATGCTACGGGACAGGGAGGCCCAGAACTATGGCTACACCTTC.

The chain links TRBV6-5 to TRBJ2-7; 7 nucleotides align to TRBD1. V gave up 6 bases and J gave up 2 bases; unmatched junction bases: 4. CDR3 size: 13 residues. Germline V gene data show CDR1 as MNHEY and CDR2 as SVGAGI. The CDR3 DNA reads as TGTGCCAGCAGGACCGACAGGGCCTACGAGCAGTACTTC. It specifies CASRTDRAYEQYF.

The CDR3 DNA reads TGTGCCAGCAGGAATTTGGGAGGATACGAGCAGTACTTC. This gives the protein CASRNLGGYEQYF. The rearrangement uses TRBV11-2 and TRBJ2-7, with a tentative D call TRBD2 (6 bases). Trimming pared 6 bases from V and 4 bases from J, leaving 13 bases between. Per the germline V gene, CDR1 is SGHAT and CDR2 is FQNNGV. The CDR3 has 13 residues.

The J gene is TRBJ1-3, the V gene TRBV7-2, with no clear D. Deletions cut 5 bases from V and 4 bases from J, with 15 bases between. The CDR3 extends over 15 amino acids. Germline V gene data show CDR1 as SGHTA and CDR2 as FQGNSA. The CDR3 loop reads CASSRIEGGGNTIYF. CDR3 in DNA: TGTGCCAGCAGCCGCATAGAGGGAGGGGGAAACACCATATATTTT. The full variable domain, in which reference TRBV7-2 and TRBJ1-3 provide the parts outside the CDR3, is GAGVSQSPSNKVTEKGKDVELRCDPISGHTALYWYRQSLGQGLEFLIYFQGNSAPDKSGLPSDRFSAERTGGSVSTLTIQRTQQEDSAVYLCASSRIEGGGNTIYFGEGSWLTVV.

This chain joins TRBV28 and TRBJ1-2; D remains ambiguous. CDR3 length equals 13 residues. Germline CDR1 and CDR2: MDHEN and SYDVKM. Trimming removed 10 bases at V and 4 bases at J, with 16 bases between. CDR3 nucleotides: TGTGCCACCCGCGGCGCCCTTTTCTATGGCTACACCTTC. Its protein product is CATRGALFYGYTF.

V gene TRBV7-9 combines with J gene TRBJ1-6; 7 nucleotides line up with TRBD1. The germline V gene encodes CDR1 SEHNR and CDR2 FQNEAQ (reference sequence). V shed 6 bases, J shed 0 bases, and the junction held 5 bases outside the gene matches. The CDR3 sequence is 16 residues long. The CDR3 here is CASRTDRASYNSPLHF. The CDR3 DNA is TGTGCCAGCAGGACCGACAGGGCCTCCTATAATTCACCCCTCCACTTT. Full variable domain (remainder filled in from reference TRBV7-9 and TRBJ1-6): DTGVSQNPRHKITKRGQNVTFRCDPISEHNRLYWYRQTLGQGPEFLTYFQNEAQLEKSRLLSDRFSAERPKGSFSTLEIQRTEQGDSAMYLCASRTDRASYNSPLHFGNGTRLTVT.

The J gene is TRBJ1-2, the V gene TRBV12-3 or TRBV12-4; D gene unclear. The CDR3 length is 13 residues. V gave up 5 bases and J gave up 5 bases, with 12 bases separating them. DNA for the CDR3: TGTGCCAGCAGTCCCTCAGGTTATTATGGCTACACCTTC. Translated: CASSPSGYYGYTF.

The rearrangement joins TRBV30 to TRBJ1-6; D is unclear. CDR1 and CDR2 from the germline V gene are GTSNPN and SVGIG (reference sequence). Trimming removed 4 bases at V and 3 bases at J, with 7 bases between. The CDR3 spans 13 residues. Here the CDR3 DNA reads TGTGCCTGGAAAACAGACTATAATTCACCCCTCCACTTT. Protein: CAWKTDYNSPLHF.

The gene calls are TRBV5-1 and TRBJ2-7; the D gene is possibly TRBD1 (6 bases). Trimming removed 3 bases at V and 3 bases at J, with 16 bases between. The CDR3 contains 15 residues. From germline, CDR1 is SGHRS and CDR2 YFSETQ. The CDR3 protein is CASSYRQVGDYEQYF. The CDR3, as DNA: TGCGCCAGCAGCTACCGACAGGTAGGGGACTACGAGCAGTACTTC. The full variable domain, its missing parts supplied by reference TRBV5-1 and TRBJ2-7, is KAGVTQTPRYLIKTRGQQVTLSCSPISGHRSVSWYQQTPGQGLQFLFEYFSETQRNKGNFPGRFSGRQFSNSRSEMNVSTLELGDSALYLCASSYRQVGDYEQYFGPGTRLTVT.

The CDR3 nucleotides are TGTGCCAGCAGTTTAGATGCGCCAGGGGGATCCTCTAACTATGGCTACACCTTC. Translation gives CASSLDAPGGSSNYGYTF. The chain combines TRBV28 with TRBJ1-2; 7 bases match TRBD1. V was pared by 2 bases and J by 0 bases, with 12 bases of the junction left unmatched. The CDR3 consists of 18 residues. Germline V CDR1 and CDR2: MDHEN, SYDVKM.

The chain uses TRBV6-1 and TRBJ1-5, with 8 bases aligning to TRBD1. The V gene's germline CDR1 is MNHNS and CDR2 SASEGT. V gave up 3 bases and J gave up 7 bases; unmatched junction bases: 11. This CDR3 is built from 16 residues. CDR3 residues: CASSDIDRDRHQPQHF. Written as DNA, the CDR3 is TGTGCCAGCAGTGACATTGATAGGGACAGGCACCAGCCCCAGCATTTT.

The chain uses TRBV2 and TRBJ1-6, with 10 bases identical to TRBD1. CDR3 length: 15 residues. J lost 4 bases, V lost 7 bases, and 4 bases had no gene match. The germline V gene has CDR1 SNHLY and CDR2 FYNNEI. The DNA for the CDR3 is TGTGCCAGCACCAAGGACAGGGGGTATAATTCACCCCTCCACTTT. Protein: CASTKDRGYNSPLHF.

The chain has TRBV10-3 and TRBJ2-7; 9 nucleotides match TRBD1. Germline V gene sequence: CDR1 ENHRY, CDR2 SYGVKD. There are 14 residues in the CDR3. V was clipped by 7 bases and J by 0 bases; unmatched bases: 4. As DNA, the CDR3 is TGTGCCATCAAGACGGACAGGGGCTCCTACGAGCAGTACTTC. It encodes CAIKTDRGSYEQYF.

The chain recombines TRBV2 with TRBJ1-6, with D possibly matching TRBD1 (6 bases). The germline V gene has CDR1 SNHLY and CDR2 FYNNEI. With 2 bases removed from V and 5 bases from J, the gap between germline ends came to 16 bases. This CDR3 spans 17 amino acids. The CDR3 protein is CASSELTGTVHNSPLHF. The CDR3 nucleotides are TGTGCCAGCAGTGAATTAACAGGGACTGTTCATAATTCACCCCTCCACTTT.